This T cell receptor (beta chain) was sequenced for a study of vaccination and CD4 T cells after COVID-19. Whole-study context: Post-diagnosis, post-COVID samples were collected after a median approximately three months, ranging 35 to 161. Study-level results: Median SARS-CoV-2-reactive clonotype numbers went from roughly 19 to 38; this increase was not significant.

Sequencing of DNA taken from cultured CD4+ T cells relied on the Oncomine TCR Beta short-read assay. Via MiXCR, TCRdb re-called the PCR reads, giving one row per CDR3 protein. The sample records tens of thousands of distinct CDR3 sequences, around a third being singletons. A note on this clonotype: Its specificity is not known.

Indicated time point: late sampling 161 to 241 days after vaccination in three convalescent patients. The treatment is: approximately 9-day PBMC culture with coronavirus spike peptide pools or control peptides (ViraFEST assay). Between the trimmed V and J ends, which lost 5 bases and 7 bases, there was a span of 18 bases. Germline V gene sequence: CDR1 DFQATT, CDR2 SNEGSKA (reference sequence). The CDR3 runs 14 residues. The chain links TRBV20-1 to TRBJ2-1; D is unresolved. The sample here was CD4+ T cells from blood, cultured in vitro, taken about 7 months after SARS-CoV-2 vaccination. This clonotype was obtained from a human donor who had recovered from COVID-19. The CDR3 bases are TGCAGTGCTGCCCGGTATGGCCTTGGAAATGAGCAGTTCTTC. It specifies CSAARYGLGNEQFF.